Described below is a single T cell receptor beta chain sequence and its context. Its cognate antigen is unknown. Authors' methods: Researchers built a distant-metastasis classifier for papillary thyroid cancer that drew on CDR3 differences across clinicopathological groups. TCRdb re-called the PCR reads through MiXCR. The V and J calls were determined by TCRdb, not by the authors. The profile shows about 20,000 clones, around 33% of them singletons. The sample originates from a study of metastatic and nonmetastatic thyroid tumors. Overall study context: Across blood and tumor or nodule tissue, repertoires from malignant and benign thyroid patients were compared with one another.

Study conclusions and caveats: Patients with malignant thyroid tumors reportedly had significantly higher TCR beta diversity than those with benign nodules, in blood and tumor.

V dropped 3 bases and J dropped 0 bases, with 12 bases sitting between them. The germline V gene has CDR1 MDHEN and CDR2 SYDVKM. This CDR3 has 15 amino acids. Among the patients, none had received any treatment before thyroid surgery. The gene calls are TRBV28 and TRBJ2-7; maybe TRBD1 (6 bases). Sequenced sample: tumor tissue. The sequence came from a female donor with papillary thyroid cancer or a benign thyroid nodule (not recorded which). Some clones in this sample may be carry-over from other donors' samples. CDR3 amino acids: CASSFRTAVSYEQYF. CDR3 coding DNA: TGTGCCAGCAGTTTTAGGACAGCAGTCTCCTACGAGCAGTACTTC.